This T cell receptor (beta chain) was captured in a study of T cell repertoires and HLA-DP antigens. Background on the study: One stimulator alloantigen differed from self by one groove amino acid; the other by ten. Pre-culture CD4+ samples used around 1.3 ug DNA versus around 200 ng for CD137+CD4+ sorts. The donors, ranging 18-to-29 to 60-to-69 years, included two males and one female. Notes on the study in general: The CD4+ repertoire was not split into naive and memory.

Measured with immunoSEQ multiplex PCR; TCRdb has only the in-frame clones, and not every one. The data contain over 100,000 clones, 90% to 95% of them singletons. There are 13 residues in the CDR3. Germline-derived CDR1 and CDR2 are SGHDN and FVKESK. V shed 2 bases and J shed 3 bases, with 5 bases lying between them. In the case of this clone: Its antigen is unknown.

This chain joins TRBV14 and TRBJ1-5; D is ambiguous. The source of this sequence is a woman between 18 and 29 years old in good health and CMV-seronegative. Sequenced material: CD4+ T cells from PBMCs. Here the CDR3 DNA reads TGTGCCAGCAGCCAAACCCCCAATCAGCCCCAGCATTTT. Translated: CASSQTPNQPQHF.